A selection of T cell receptor beta chains follows, all from one sample in a study of blood T cells in healthy people across ages. In TCRdb, the 5' RACE reads were re-called with MiXCR into one record per CDR3 protein. Seen here are about 1.6 million distinct CDR3 sequences, about 35% observed once, and the top ten hold 11%. Sample: blood. These receptors originate from a woman aged 30 to 39 in good health. Both conserved end residues are part of each CDR3. D genes are given only for firm matches. A clone size is listed for some rows: how often the clone was seen (once, few, many), or a class if it is expanded.

D | J | V | size | CDR3 | DNA
NA | TRBJ1-2 | TRBV7-9 | few | CASSVDGGYGYTF | TGTGCCAGCAGCGTCGATGGGGGCTATGGCTACACCTTC
TRBD2 | TRBJ2-2 | TRBV4-2 | few | CASSQRLAETRGELFF | TGTGCCAGCAGCCAACGACTAGCGGAAACAAGGGGGGAGCTGTTTTTT
NA | TRBJ2-5 | TRBV7-9 | few | CASSLRLPEAETQYF | TGTGCCAGCAGCTTACGCCTGCCGGAGGCAGAGACCCAGTACTTC
NA | TRBJ2-4 | TRBV4-1 | NA | CASSPHPTGLRDIQYF | TGCGCCAGCAGCCCCCACCCCACAGGGTTGAGGGACATTCAGTACTTC
NA | TRBJ1-1 | TRBV2 | few | CASSEALPGNTEAFF | TGTGCCAGCAGTGAAGCGCTTCCGGGTAACACTGAAGCTTTCTTT
NA | TRBJ2-7 | TRBV5-1 | NA | CASSPTAQGPFPYEQYF | TGCGCCAGCAGCCCCACCGCACAGGGTCCCTTTCCCTACGAGCAGTACTTC
NA | TRBJ2-3 | TRBV7-9 | NA | CASSPKTGTVKADTQYF | TGTGCCAGCAGCCCCAAGACAGGGACTGTCAAAGCAGATACGCAGTATTTT
TRBD1 | TRBJ2-7 | TRBV6-4 | NA | CASSDPGQGVHEQYF | TGTGCCAGCAGCGACCCGGGACAGGGGGTCCACGAGCAGTACTTC
NA | TRBJ1-2 | TRBV20-1 | NA | CSARFTGTYGYTF | TGCAGTGCTAGATTTACGGGAACCTATGGCTACACCTTC
TRBD2 | TRBJ2-1 | TRBV6-2/TRBV6-3 | few | CASSSIAGWHEQFF | TGTGCCAGCAGTTCGATAGCGGGATGGCATGAGCAGTTCTTC
TRBD1 | TRBJ1-2 | TRBV11-1 | NA | CASSLRTGYGYTF | TGTGCCAGCAGCTTAAGGACAGGTTATGGCTACACCTTC
TRBD2 | TRBJ2-5 | TRBV28 | many | CATREGVEKTQYF | TGTGCCACCCGGGAGGGAGTTGAAAAGACCCAGTACTTC
TRBD1 | TRBJ2-3 | TRBV6-4 | NA | CASSDTGAGDAQYF | TGTGCCAGCAGTGACACAGGGGCCGGAGATGCGCAGTATTTT
NA | TRBJ1-2 | TRBV15 | many | CATSSGGNYGYTF | TGTGCCACCAGCAGTGGAGGGAACTATGGCTACACCTTC
TRBD1 | TRBJ2-5 | TRBV7-8 | NA | CASRTDREETQYF | TGTGCCAGCAGGACCGACAGGGAAGAGACCCAGTACTTC
NA | TRBJ1-1 | TRBV4-1 | NA | CASSQVTGQEAFF | TGCGCCAGCAGCCAAGTGACAGGCCAGGAAGCTTTCTTT
NA | TRBJ1-5 | TRBV7-2 | NA | CASSPGDFQPQHF | TGTGCCAGCAGCCCAGGGGATTTCCAGCCCCAGCATTTT
NA | TRBJ1-1 | TRBV24-1 | NA | CATRSGGDTEAFF | TGTGCCACCAGGTCAGGAGGGGACACTGAAGCTTTCTTT
TRBD2 | TRBJ2-1 | TRBV9 | NA | CASSVGTSGASSYNEQFF | TGTGCCAGCAGCGTGGGGACTAGCGGGGCTAGCTCCTACAATGAGCAGTTCTTC
NA | TRBJ1-1 | TRBV5-4 | NA | CASSLADGNTEAFF | TGTGCCAGCAGCTTGGCGGATGGGAACACTGAAGCTTTCTTT
TRBD2 | TRBJ2-7 | TRBV20-1 | NA | CSVSGGTYEQYF | TGCAGTGTAAGCGGGGGAACCTACGAGCAGTACTTC
NA | TRBJ2-5 | TRBV7-3 | few | CASSFKRGSTGPQETQYF | TGTGCCAGCAGCTTTAAGAGGGGCTCGACAGGACCTCAAGAGACCCAGTACTTC
NA | TRBJ1-1 | TRBV20-1 | NA | CSAQPSVNTEAFF | TGCAGTGCTCAGCCCTCCGTGAACACTGAAGCTTTCTTT
NA | TRBJ2-1 | TRBV7-3 | NA | CASSPKGWRGTYNEQFF | TGTGCCAGCAGCCCCAAGGGCTGGCGGGGCACGTACAATGAGCAGTTCTTC
TRBD2 | TRBJ2-3 | TRBV13 | few | CASNRSPSGTDTQYF | TGTGCCAGCAACCGTTCCCCTAGCGGGACAGATACGCAGTATTTT
TRBD2 | TRBJ2-3 | TRBV27 | NA | CASMGLAPDTQYF | TGTGCCAGCATGGGACTAGCACCAGATACGCAGTATTTT
TRBD1 | TRBJ1-2 | TRBV29-1 | few | CSVGRTGGYGYTF | TGCAGCGTCGGACGGACAGGGGGTTATGGCTACACCTTC
NA | TRBJ2-5 | TRBV2 | few | CASGRDSQETQYF | TGTGCCAGCGGCCGGGACTCCCAAGAGACCCAGTACTTC
TRBD2 | TRBJ2-7 | TRBV28 | NA | CASSLSGRIYNEQYF | TGTGCCAGCAGTTTGAGCGGGAGGATTTACAATGAGCAGTACTTC
TRBD2 | TRBJ2-7 | TRBV7-2 | NA | CASSGGLAGGGYEQYF | TGTGCCAGCAGCGGGGGACTAGCGGGAGGGGGCTACGAGCAGTACTTC
NA | TRBJ1-1 | TRBV19 | NA | CASTKRGFTEAFF | TGTGCCAGTACCAAACGAGGGTTCACTGAAGCTTTCTTT
NA | TRBJ1-2 | TRBV18 | NA | CASSPFPGEENGYTF | TGTGCCAGCTCACCATTCCCGGGTGAGGAAAATGGCTACACCTTC
NA | TRBJ2-1 | TRBV6-6 | many | CASSYSEGQQFF | TGTGCCAGCAGTTACTCGGAAGGACAGCAGTTCTTC
NA | TRBJ2-1 | TRBV5-1 | NA | CASTLQGNWAYNEQFF | TGCGCCAGCACACTTCAGGGAAACTGGGCTTACAATGAGCAGTTCTTC
TRBD2 | TRBJ2-7 | TRBV10-2 | few | CASRARAGSSYEQYF | TGCGCCAGCAGAGCCCGAGCGGGGAGCTCCTACGAGCAGTACTTC
NA | TRBJ1-2 | TRBV20-1 | few | CSALNYGYTF | TGCAGTGCCCTAAACTATGGCTACACCTTC
TRBD1 | TRBJ2-7 | TRBV6-1 | few | CASRNRGQGEQYF | TGTGCCAGCAGAAACAGGGGGCAAGGTGAGCAGTACTTC
NA | TRBJ2-1 | TRBV29-1 | many | CSVCPEDNEQFF | TGCAGCGTGTGTCCGGAGGACAATGAGCAGTTCTTC
NA | TRBJ1-4 | TRBV2 | NA | CATGGITNEKLFF | TGTGCCACCGGAGGTATAACTAATGAAAAACTGTTTTTT
NA | TRBJ2-7 | TRBV6-2/TRBV6-3 | NA | CASTPFPWRGLGSYEQYF | TGTGCCAGCACCCCTTTCCCTTGGAGGGGTTTGGGCTCCTACGAGCAGTACTTC
NA | TRBJ2-7 | TRBV20-1 | NA | CSASAATGRGHYEQYF | TGCAGTGCCTCCGCCGCTACCGGACGCGGACACTACGAGCAGTACTTC
TRBD1 | TRBJ1-2 | TRBV6-5 | few | CASTDRAGGYTF | TGTGCCAGCACTGACAGGGCGGGTGGCTACACCTTC
NA | TRBJ2-3 | TRBV6-6 | NA | CASSDGDREADTQYF | TGTGCCAGCAGTGATGGAGACAGGGAGGCAGATACGCAGTATTTT
TRBD2 | TRBJ2-3 | TRBV6-2/TRBV6-3 | few | CASSYSAGESDTQYF | TGTGCCAGCAGTTACTCAGCGGGGGAATCAGATACGCAGTATTTT
TRBD1 | TRBJ2-1 | TRBV7-2 | NA | CASSLVGTGGNGQFF | TGTGCCAGCAGCTTAGTGGGGACAGGAGGGAATGGGCAGTTCTTC
TRBD1 | TRBJ2-1 | TRBV20-1 | NA | CSAPDRENNEQFF | TGCAGTGCACCGGACAGGGAAAACAATGAGCAGTTCTTC